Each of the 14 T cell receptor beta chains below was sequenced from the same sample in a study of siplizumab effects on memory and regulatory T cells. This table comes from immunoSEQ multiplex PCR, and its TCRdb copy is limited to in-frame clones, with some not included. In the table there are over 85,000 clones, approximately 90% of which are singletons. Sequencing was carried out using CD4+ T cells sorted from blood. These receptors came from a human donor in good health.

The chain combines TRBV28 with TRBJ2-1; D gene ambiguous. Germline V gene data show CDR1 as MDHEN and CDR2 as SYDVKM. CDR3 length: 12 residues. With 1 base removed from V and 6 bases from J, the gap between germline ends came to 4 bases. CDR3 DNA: TGTGCCAGCAGTTTATTCGCCAATGAGCAGTTCTTC. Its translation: CASSLFANEQFF.

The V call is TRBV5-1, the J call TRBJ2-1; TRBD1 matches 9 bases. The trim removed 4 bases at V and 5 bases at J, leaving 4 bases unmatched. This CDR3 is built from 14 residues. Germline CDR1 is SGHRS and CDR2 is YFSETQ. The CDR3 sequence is CASSGTGPNNEQFF. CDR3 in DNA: TGCGCCAGCAGCGGGACAGGGCCCAACAATGAGCAGTTCTTC.

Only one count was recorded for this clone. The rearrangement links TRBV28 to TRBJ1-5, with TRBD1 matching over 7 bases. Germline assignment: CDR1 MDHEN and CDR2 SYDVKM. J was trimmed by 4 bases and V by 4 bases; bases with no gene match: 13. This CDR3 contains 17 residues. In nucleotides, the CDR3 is TGTGCCAGCAGTTCCGCCCGGACAGGAGCCAGTAATCAGCCCCAGCATTTT. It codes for CASSSARTGASNQPQHF.

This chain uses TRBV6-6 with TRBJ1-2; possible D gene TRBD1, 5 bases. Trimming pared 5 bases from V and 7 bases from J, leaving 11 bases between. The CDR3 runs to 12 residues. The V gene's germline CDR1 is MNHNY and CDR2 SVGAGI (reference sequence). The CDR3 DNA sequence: TGTGCCAGCAGTCCCCAGGGAGCTGGCTACACCTTC. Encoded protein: CASSPQGAGYTF.

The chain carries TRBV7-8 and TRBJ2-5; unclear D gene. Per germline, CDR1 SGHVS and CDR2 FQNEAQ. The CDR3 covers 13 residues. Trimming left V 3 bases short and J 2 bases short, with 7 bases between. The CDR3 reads CASSFGSQETQYF. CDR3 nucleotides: TGTGCCAGCAGCTTCGGCTCTCAAGAGACCCAGTACTTC. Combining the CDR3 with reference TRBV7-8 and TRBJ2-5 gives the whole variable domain GAGVSQSPRYKVAKRGQDVALRCDPISGHVSLFWYQQALGQGPEFLTYFQNEAQLDKSGLPSDRFFAERPEGSVSTLKIQRTQQEDSAVYLCASSFGSQETQYFGPGTRLLVL.

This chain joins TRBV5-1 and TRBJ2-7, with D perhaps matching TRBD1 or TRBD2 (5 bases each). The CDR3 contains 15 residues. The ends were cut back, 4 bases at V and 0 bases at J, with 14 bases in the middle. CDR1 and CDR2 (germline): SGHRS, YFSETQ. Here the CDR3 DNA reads TGCGCCAGCAGCCGTTCAGGGACCGGCTCCTACGAGCAGTACTTC. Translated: CASSRSGTGSYEQYF.

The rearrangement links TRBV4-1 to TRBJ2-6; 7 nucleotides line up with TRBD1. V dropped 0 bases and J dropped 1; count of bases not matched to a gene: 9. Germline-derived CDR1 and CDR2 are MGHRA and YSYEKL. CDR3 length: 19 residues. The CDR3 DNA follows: TGCGCCAGCAGCCAAGATGTAGACAGGGTCATGTCTGGGGCCAACGTCCTGACTTTC. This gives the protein CASSQDVDRVMSGANVLTF.

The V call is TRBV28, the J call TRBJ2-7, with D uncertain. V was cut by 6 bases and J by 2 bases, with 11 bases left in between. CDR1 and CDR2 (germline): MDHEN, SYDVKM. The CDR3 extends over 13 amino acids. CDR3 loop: CASSKTPTYEQYF. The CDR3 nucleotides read TGTGCCAGCAGCAAAACACCAACCTACGAGCAGTACTTC.

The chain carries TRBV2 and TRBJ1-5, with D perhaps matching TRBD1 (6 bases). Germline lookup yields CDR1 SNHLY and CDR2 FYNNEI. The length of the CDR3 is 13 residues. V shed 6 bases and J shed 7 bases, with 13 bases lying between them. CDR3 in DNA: TGTGCCAGCAGCGCCGACAGGTTGCAGCCCCAGCATTTT. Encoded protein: CASSADRLQPQHF.

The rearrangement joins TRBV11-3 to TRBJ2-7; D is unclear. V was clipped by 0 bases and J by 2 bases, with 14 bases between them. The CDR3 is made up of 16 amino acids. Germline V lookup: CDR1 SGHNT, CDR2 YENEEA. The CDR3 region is CASSLDRILPTYEQYF. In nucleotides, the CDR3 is TGTGCCAGCAGCTTAGATCGTATTTTACCTACCTACGAGCAGTACTTC.

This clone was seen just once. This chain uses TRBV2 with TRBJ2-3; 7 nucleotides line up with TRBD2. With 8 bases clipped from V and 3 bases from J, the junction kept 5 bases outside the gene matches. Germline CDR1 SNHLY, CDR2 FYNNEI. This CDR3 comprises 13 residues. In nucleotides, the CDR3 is TGTGCCAGCGTGGCGGGAGAAACAGATACGCAGTATTTT. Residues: CASVAGETDTQYF.

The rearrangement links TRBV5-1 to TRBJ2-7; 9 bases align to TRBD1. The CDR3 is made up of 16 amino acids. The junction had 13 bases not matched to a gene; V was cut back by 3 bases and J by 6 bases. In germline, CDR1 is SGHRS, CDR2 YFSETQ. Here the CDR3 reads CASSSFSGTGIGEQYF. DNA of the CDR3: TGCGCCAGCAGCTCATTCTCCGGGACAGGGATCGGCGAGCAGTACTTC.

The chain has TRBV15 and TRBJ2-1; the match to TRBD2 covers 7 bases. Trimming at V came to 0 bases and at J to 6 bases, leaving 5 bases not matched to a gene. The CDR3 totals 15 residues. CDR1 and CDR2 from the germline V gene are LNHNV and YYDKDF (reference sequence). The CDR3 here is CATSRDLLAPNEQFF. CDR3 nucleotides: TGTGCCACCAGCAGAGATCTACTAGCGCCCAATGAGCAGTTCTTC.

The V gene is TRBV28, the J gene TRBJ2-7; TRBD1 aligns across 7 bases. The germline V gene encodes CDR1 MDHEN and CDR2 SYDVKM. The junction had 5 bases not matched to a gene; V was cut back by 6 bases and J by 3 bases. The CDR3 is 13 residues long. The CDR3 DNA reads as TGTGCCAGCAGCTTCGGACAGGTCTACGAGCAGTACTTC. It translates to CASSFGQVYEQYF.